Listed below are T cell receptor beta chains from one sample, sequenced in a study of beta chain features in type 1 diabetes. Libraries were prepared by immunoSEQ multiplex PCR; TCRdb keeps only in-frame clonotypes and omits some of them. The data show fewer than 650,000 clones, with 15% to 19% seen just once and around 0.1% held by the top ten. What was sequenced was naive CD4+ T cells from blood. These receptors were collected from a man younger than 35 in good health. Both conserved end residues are trimmed from each CDR3.

V gene	J gene	CDR3 protein
TRBV19	TRBJ1-1	ASRIDTEAF
TRBV5-4	TRBJ2-7	ASRQDRFTDEQY
TRBV4-3	TRBJ2-1	ASSLHSGGASNEQF
TRBV6-4	TRBJ2-5	ASSDSSRSGQETQY
TRBV18	TRBJ2-7	ASSPASGRFYEQY
TRBV28	TRBJ2-5	ASSFVRTRVGETQY
TRBV11-1	TRBJ1-1	ASSLVGNTEAF
TRBV7-2	TRBJ1-1	ASSSSLGTGLAF
TRBV6-6	TRBJ2-7	ASSYSRDRGLYEQY
TRBV18	TRBJ1-2	ASSRVLQGFYGYT
TRBV6-6	TRBJ1-2	ASSYPGTGDYGYT
TRBV6-4	TRBJ2-5	ASSEVVRAEETQY
TRBV29-1	TRBJ2-2	SVEVRGNTGELF
TRBV28	TRBJ2-7	ASSSYGSYEQY